This paragraph reports one T cell receptor (beta chain). TCRdb's copy holds only in-frame clones and misses some; the assay was immunoSEQ multiplex PCR. The sample holds some 470,000 clones, 75% to 85% seen once. The record originates from a study of shared clonotypes between healthy human individuals. CDR1 and CDR2 from the germline V gene are SGHTA and FQGNSA. The V and J ends lost 2 bases and 3 bases respectively, with 14 bases between them. The CDR3 is 15 residues long. The TCR comes from a woman aged 40-49 years in good health. Some clones in this sample may be carry-over from other donors' samples. Specimen: PBMCs. The rearrangement uses TRBV7-2 and TRBJ2-7, with D perhaps TRBD1 or TRBD2 (7 bases each). The CDR3 reads CASSLRAGGDYEQYF. The CDR3 DNA is TGTGCCAGCAGCTTAAGGGCAGGGGGGGACTACGAGCAGTACTTC.